A single sample is the source of the 29 T cell receptor beta chains below, sequenced in a study of T cells in Graves' hyperthyroidism and ophthalmopathy. TCR beta CDR3 sequences were amplified from RNA transcripts. Using the HTBI primer set, a first-round RT-PCR was run on the TCR CDR3. TCRdb called the multiplex PCR reads again in MiXCR, with one record for every CDR3 protein. The profile covers around 290,000 distinct CDR3 sequences, with over 15% appearing a single time and roughly 53% taken by the ten largest. The sequenced material came from blood. The receptors derive from a woman aged 60-75 years with Graves' ophthalmopathy.

This sequence joins TRBV4-1 and TRBJ1-2, with D hard to call. The CDR3 runs 15 residues. The V end lost 0 bases, the J end lost 4 bases, and 12 bases lay between the germline ends. In germline, CDR1 is MGHRA, CDR2 YSYEKL. The CDR3 is CASSQDASRLYGYTF. The CDR3 nucleotides read TGCGCCAGCAGCCAAGATGCTTCGAGGCTCTATGGCTACACCTTC.

This clonotype was picked up many times. The DNA of the CDR3 is TGTGCCATAAGACAGGACATGAACACTGAAGCTTTCTTT. Translation gives CAIRQDMNTEAFF. The V gene is TRBV10-3, the J gene TRBJ1-1; possibly TRBD1 for D (6 bases). CDR3 length: 13 residues. CDR1 is ENHRY, CDR2 SYGVKD, per germline. The V gene lost 9 bases and the J gene lost 0 bases, with 11 bases spanning the gap.

The CDR3 spells CASEAGGRETQYF. In nucleotides, the CDR3 is TGTGCCAGCGAGGCGGGGGGCCGAGAGACCCAGTACTTC. The rearrangement links TRBV6-1 to TRBJ2-5; TRBD2 agrees at 8 bases. This CDR3 is built from 13 residues. The V gene's germline CDR1 is MNHNS and CDR2 SASEGT. The junction had 6 bases not matched to a gene; V was cut back by 8 bases and J by 4 bases.

This clonotype was recorded at least ten times. The chain uses TRBV7-2 and TRBJ2-5, with D unclear. Germline loops: CDR1 SGHTA, CDR2 FQGNSA. CDR3 length: 15 residues. V gave up 3 bases and J gave up 2 bases, with 13 bases separating them. CDR3 in amino acids: CASSFPDNLQETQYF. The CDR3 DNA reads TGTGCCAGCAGCTTCCCAGATAACCTGCAAGAGACCCAGTACTTC.

This clonotype was detected a few times. V is TRBV20-1 and J is TRBJ2-2; D ambiguous. The CDR3 totals 13 residues. V was shortened by 3 bases and J by 3 bases, with 8 bases between the two germline ends. Germline-derived CDR1 and CDR2 are DFQATT and SNEGSKA (reference sequence). The CDR3 is CSASRADTGELFF. In DNA, the CDR3 is TGCAGTGCTAGCCGTGCGGACACCGGGGAGCTGTTTTTT.

This clonotype occurred a few times. In DNA form, the CDR3 reads TGTGCCAGCTCACCAGGGACCCAGGGGGAGCAGTACTTC. Translated: CASSPGTQGEQYF. The chain joins TRBV18 to TRBJ2-7, with TRBD1 as a possible D gene (6 bases). Germline V gene lookup returns CDR1 KGHSH and CDR2 LQKENI. CDR3 length: 13 residues. V shed 2 bases and J shed 7 bases, with 12 bases lying between them.

This rearrangement joins TRBV9 to TRBJ2-7; 7 bases map to TRBD2. CDR3 length: 14 amino acids. V lost 4 bases, J lost 3 bases, and 7 bases stayed unmatched. Germline V gene sequence: CDR1 SGDLS, CDR2 YYNGEE. CDR3 DNA: TGTGCCAGCAGCTCGACTAGCCAAGACTACGAGCAGTACTTC. Protein sequence: CASSSTSQDYEQYF.

This clonotype was counted at least ten times. The chain uses TRBV28 and TRBJ2-1, with TRBD2 matching 10 bases. The V segment lost 3 bases and the J segment 8 bases; nucleotides outside the gene matches: 13. The germline gives CDR1 MDHEN, CDR2 SYDVKM. The CDR3 extends over 17 amino acids. The CDR3, as DNA: TGTGCCAGCAGTTTTAGTCCCTTAGCGGGAGGTTCCGATGAGCAGTTCTTC. This sequence encodes CASSFSPLAGGSDEQFF.

A word on this clonotype: A much larger clone sits a single nucleotide away, making a read error possible. The final CDR3 position lacks the conserved phenylalanine or tryptophan, pointing to a likely read error. The chain employs TRBV5-1 and TRBJ2-7; no firm D call. The CDR3 runs 15 residues. V was trimmed by 0 bases and J by 2 bases, leaving 12 bases between them. Germline V gene lookup returns CDR1 SGHRS and CDR2 YFSETQ. CDR3 nucleotides: TGCGCCAGCAGCTTGGACGTGAACAGACCCTACGAGCAGTACCTC. This sequence encodes CASSLDVNRPYEQYL.

Ten or more counts support this clonotype. V gene TRBV6-2 or TRBV6-3 combines with J gene TRBJ2-6, with D uncertain. V was pared by 6 bases and J by 5 bases, with 5 bases between. Looked up from germline, CDR1 is MNHEY and CDR2 is SVGEGT. This CDR3 contains 12 residues. The CDR3, as DNA: TGTGCCAGCAGGGGTTGGGCCAACGTCCTGACTTTC. Translating gives CASRGWANVLTF.

This clonotype was recorded at least ten times. The chain is built from TRBV11-2 and TRBJ1-2; 7 bases are shared with TRBD1. Germline trimming cut 3 bases from V and 2 bases from J; bases unmatched to any gene: 6. The V gene's germline CDR1 is SGHAT and CDR2 FQNNGV. The length of the CDR3 is 15 residues. The CDR3 loop is CASSFNTGVNYGYTF. The CDR3 region has the DNA TGTGCCAGCAGCTTTAATACAGGGGTGAACTATGGCTACACCTTC.

The rearrangement joins TRBV11-3 to TRBJ2-1; 11 positions match TRBD2. The CDR3 loop spans 14 amino acids. The germline gives CDR1 SGHNT, CDR2 YENEEA. J was trimmed by 7 bases and V by 5 bases; bases with no gene match: 4. The CDR3 protein is CASSPRLAGNEQFF. In DNA form, the CDR3 reads TGTGCCAGCAGCCCACGACTAGCGGGAAATGAGCAGTTCTTC.

This clonotype came up a few times. The J gene is TRBJ2-1, the V gene TRBV20-1; D is perhaps TRBD2 (6 bases). CDR3 length: 13 amino acids. Trimming left V 6 bases short and J 13 bases short, with 22 bases between. Germline V lookup: CDR1 DFQATT, CDR2 SNEGSKA (reference sequence). The CDR3 region is CSATVDGGGPQFF. The DNA of the CDR3 is TGCAGTGCCACGGTCGACGGGGGAGGTCCCCAGTTCTTC.

This clonotype was counted many times. The rearrangement uses TRBV29-1 and TRBJ1-5; TRBD1 might be the D (5 bases). Per germline, CDR1 SQVTM and CDR2 ANQGSEA. The CDR3 runs 14 residues. V was pared by 6 bases and J by 5 bases, with 17 bases between. Here the CDR3 DNA reads TGCAGCGTGATCCTGCGCAGGGAGGATCAGCCCCAGCATTTT. Translating gives CSVILRREDQPQHF.

This clonotype was picked up many times. The genes are TRBV18 and TRBJ1-1; no firm D call. The CDR3 spans 11 residues. The V and J ends lost 8 bases and 1 base respectively, with 5 bases between them. Germline CDR1 KGHSH, CDR2 LQKENI. The CDR3 DNA sequence: TGTGCCAGCGGGTGGAACACTGAAGCTTTCTTT. Translating it yields CASGWNTEAFF.

The chain employs TRBV20-1 and TRBJ2-3, with D perhaps matching TRBD2 (6 bases). V was shortened by 5 bases and J by 1 base, with 13 bases between the two germline ends. The germline gives CDR1 DFQATT, CDR2 SNEGSKA (reference sequence). The CDR3 spans 14 residues. The DNA of the CDR3 is TGCAGTGCTGGGGCTAGCGTCGGCACAGATACGCAGTATTTT. It encodes CSAGASVGTDTQYF.

This rearrangement joins TRBV28 to TRBJ2-6; D may be TRBD1 or TRBD2 (5 bases each). This CDR3 is 17 amino acids long. The germline V gene encodes CDR1 MDHEN and CDR2 SYDVKM. The V end was cut by 5 bases, the J end by 0 bases, with 14 bases between. Here the CDR3 DNA reads TGTGCCAGCAGTGGGGGTCGCAGTTCCTCTGGGGCCAACGTCCTGACTTTC. Its protein product is CASSGGRSSSGANVLTF.

J is TRBJ2-2 and V is TRBV25-1; 10 nucleotides line up with TRBD1. CDR1 and CDR2 from the germline V gene are MGHDK and SYGVNS. The CDR3 length is 14 residues. The ends lost 6 bases at V and 7 bases at J; junction bases unmatched: 5. CDR3 sequence: CASRRTGGNGELFF. CDR3 nucleotides: TGTGCCAGCAGGCGGACAGGGGGGAACGGGGAGCTGTTTTTT.

This clonotype was seen at least ten times. This sequence joins TRBV12-3 or TRBV12-4 and TRBJ2-7; D not certain. V lost 5 bases and J 2 bases, leaving 10 bases between the germline ends. The CDR3 is made up of 13 amino acids. CDR3 DNA sequence: TGTGCCAGCAGTCCCGGCACGACCTACGAGCAGTACTTC. It translates to CASSPGTTYEQYF.

This clonotype came up many times. The gene calls are TRBV7-2 and TRBJ2-7; D possibly uses TRBD1 or TRBD2 (5 bases each). Germline V lookup: CDR1 SGHTA, CDR2 FQGNSA. The CDR3 consists of 14 residues. The V end lost 3 bases, the J end lost 1 base, and 10 bases lay between the germline ends. The CDR3 here is CASSLAWGSYEQYF. Written as DNA, the CDR3 is TGTGCCAGCAGCTTGGCTTGGGGGTCCTACGAGCAGTACTTC.

This clonotype turned up a few times. The rearrangement uses TRBV7-3 and TRBJ2-1; 14 positions match TRBD2. The V segment lost 5 bases and the J segment 11 bases; nucleotides outside the gene matches: 11. Germline-derived CDR1 and CDR2 are SGHTA and FQGTGA. This CDR3 region has 16 residues. The CDR3 DNA sequence: TGTGCCAGCAGCAGACAGCCGCGACTAGCGGGAGGGCAGCAGTTCTTC. Amino acids: CASSRQPRLAGGQQFF. Filled out from reference TRBV7-3 and TRBJ2-1, the complete variable domain reads GAGVSQTPSNKVTEKGKYVELRCDPISGHTALYWYRQSLGQGPEFLIYFQGTGAADDSGLPNDRFFAVRPEGSVSTLKIQRTERGDSAVYLCASSRQPRLAGGQQFFGPGTRLTVL.

This clonotype was counted only a few times. This chain connects TRBV12-3 or TRBV12-4 to TRBJ1-2; D uncertain. The V end was cut by 6 bases, the J end by 3 bases, with 17 bases between. The CDR3 contains 15 residues. CDR3 protein: CASSSPGLEDYGYTF. Written as DNA, the CDR3 is TGTGCCAGCAGCTCCCCCGGACTCGAGGACTATGGCTACACCTTC.

This clonotype was recorded at least ten times. The chain has TRBV27 and TRBJ1-2, with 7 bases matching TRBD1. The CDR3 runs 16 residues. V dropped 0 bases and J dropped 2; count of bases not matched to a gene: 6. Germline V gene lookup returns CDR1 MNHEY and CDR2 SMNVEV (reference sequence). The CDR3 here is CASSLSATGYNYGYTF. CDR3 DNA sequence: TGTGCCAGCAGTTTATCCGCGACAGGGTACAACTATGGCTACACCTTC.

There are a few counts of this clonotype. The rearrangement uses TRBV10-3 and TRBJ1-2; 8 nucleotides line up with TRBD1. Per germline, CDR1 ENHRY and CDR2 SYGVKD. The CDR3 has 14 amino acids. V shed 6 bases, J shed 3 bases, and the junction held 6 bases outside the gene matches. CDR3 sequence reads: CAISSTGQDYGYTF. The CDR3 DNA reads as TGTGCCATCAGCTCTACGGGACAGGACTATGGCTACACCTTC.

This clonotype was seen a handful of times. The V and J genes are TRBV24-1 and TRBJ2-7; 8 bases are shared with TRBD2. Germline-derived CDR1 and CDR2 are KGHDR and SFDVKD. With V trimmed by 4 bases and J by 4 bases, 11 bases remained unmatched. The CDR3 length is 16 residues. This CDR3 is CATSDSTGTSGYEQYF. For the CDR3, the DNA is TGTGCCACCAGTGACTCGACCGGGACTAGTGGTTACGAGCAGTACTTC.

V is TRBV5-1 and J is TRBJ1-2; D is ambiguous. V was cut by 4 bases and J by 0 bases, with 10 bases left in between. This CDR3 spans 14 amino acids. Per the germline V gene, CDR1 is SGHRS and CDR2 is YFSETQ. The CDR3 region has the DNA TGCGCCAGCAGCACGGACGGACCTAACTATGGCTACACCTTC. Translation: CASSTDGPNYGYTF.

This clonotype was detected many times. The chain carries TRBV28 and TRBJ1-3; 7 positions match TRBD1. The trim removed 6 bases at V and 3 bases at J, leaving 14 bases unmatched. This CDR3 is 17 amino acids long. Germline V lookup: CDR1 MDHEN, CDR2 SYDVKM. This CDR3 reads CASRPRRQGRGGNTIYF. CDR3 coding DNA: TGTGCCAGCAGACCCAGACGACAGGGTAGAGGTGGAAACACCATATATTTT.

The chain has TRBV2 and TRBJ2-3; D is uncertain. The germline CDR1 and CDR2 sequences are SNHLY and FYNNEI. Trimming removed 6 bases from V and 5 bases from J, with 15 bases in between. This CDR3 contains 14 residues. CDR3 sequence: CASRQTESRDTQYF. Written as DNA, the CDR3 is TGTGCCAGCAGGCAGACGGAATCGAGAGATACGCAGTATTTT.

This clonotype was recorded many times. V usage is TRBV10-1 and J usage is TRBJ2-3; TRBD2 matches 9 bases. The CDR3 is 15 residues long. The V segment lost 6 bases and the J segment 4 bases; nucleotides outside the gene matches: 8. Germline V gene data show CDR1 as WNHNN and CDR2 as SYGVQD (reference sequence). The CDR3 bases are TGCGCCAGCAGGGTTCTAGCGGGATCGGCAGATACGCAGTATTTT. As protein: CASRVLAGSADTQYF.